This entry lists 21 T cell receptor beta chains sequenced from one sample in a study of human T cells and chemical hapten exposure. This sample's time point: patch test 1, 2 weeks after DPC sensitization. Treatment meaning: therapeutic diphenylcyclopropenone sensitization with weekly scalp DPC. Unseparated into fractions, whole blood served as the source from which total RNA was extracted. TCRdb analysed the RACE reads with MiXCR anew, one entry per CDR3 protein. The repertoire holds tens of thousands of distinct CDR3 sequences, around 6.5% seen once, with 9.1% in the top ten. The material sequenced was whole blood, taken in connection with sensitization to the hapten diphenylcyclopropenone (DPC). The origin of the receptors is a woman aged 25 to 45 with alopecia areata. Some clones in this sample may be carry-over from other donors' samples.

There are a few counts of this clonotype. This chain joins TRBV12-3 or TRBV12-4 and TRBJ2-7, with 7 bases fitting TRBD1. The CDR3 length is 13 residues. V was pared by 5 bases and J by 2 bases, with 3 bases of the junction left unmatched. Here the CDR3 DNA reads TGTGCCAGCAGTCCAGGGGGAACCTACGAGCAGTACTTC. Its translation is CASSPGGTYEQYF.

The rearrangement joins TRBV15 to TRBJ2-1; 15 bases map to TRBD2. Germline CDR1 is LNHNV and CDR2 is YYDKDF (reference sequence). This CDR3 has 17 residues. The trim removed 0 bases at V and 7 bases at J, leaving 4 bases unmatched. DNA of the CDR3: TGTGCCACCAGCAGAGATAAGGGGACTAGCGGGGGGAATGAGCAGTTCTTC. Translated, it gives CATSRDKGTSGGNEQFF.

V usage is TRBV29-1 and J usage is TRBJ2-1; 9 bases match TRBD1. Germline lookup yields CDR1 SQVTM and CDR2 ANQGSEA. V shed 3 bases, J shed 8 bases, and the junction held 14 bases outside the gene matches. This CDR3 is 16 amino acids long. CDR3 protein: CSVEILGTGLMYEQFF. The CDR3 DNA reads TGCAGCGTTGAGATTCTCGGGACAGGGCTGATGTATGAGCAGTTCTTC.

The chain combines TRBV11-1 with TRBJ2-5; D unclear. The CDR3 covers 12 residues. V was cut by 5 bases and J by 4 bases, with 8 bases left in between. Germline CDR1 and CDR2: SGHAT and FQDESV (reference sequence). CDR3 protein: CASSLRIETQYF. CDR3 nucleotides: TGTGCCAGCAGCCTAAGGATAGAGACCCAGTACTTC.

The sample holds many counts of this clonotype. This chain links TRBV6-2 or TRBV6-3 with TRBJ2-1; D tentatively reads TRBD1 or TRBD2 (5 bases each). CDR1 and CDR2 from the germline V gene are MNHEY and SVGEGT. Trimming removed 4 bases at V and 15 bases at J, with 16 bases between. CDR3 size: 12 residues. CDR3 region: CASSLRGPVGFF. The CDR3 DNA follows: TGTGCCAGCAGTTTGAGGGGCCCGGTTGGGTTCTTC.

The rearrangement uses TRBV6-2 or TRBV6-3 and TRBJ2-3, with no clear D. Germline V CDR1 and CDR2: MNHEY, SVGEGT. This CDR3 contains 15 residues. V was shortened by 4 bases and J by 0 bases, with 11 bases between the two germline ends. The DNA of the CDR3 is TGTGCCAGCAGTTCCCAAACTGCAAGCACAGATACGCAGTATTTT. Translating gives CASSSQTASTDTQYF.

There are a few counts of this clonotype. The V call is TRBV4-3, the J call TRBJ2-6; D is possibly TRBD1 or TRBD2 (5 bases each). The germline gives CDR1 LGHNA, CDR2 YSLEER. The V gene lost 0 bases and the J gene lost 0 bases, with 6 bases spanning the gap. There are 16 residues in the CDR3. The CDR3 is CASSQDGTSGANVLTF. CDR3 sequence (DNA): TGCGCCAGCAGCCAAGATGGGACCTCTGGGGCCAACGTCCTGACTTTC.

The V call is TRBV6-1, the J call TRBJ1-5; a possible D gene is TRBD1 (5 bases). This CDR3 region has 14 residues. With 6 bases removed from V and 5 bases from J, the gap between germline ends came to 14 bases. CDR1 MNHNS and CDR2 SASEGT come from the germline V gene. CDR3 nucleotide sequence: TGTGCCAGCAGCTTTCGACAGCGAGATCAGCCCCAGCATTTT. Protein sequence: CASSFRQRDQPQHF.

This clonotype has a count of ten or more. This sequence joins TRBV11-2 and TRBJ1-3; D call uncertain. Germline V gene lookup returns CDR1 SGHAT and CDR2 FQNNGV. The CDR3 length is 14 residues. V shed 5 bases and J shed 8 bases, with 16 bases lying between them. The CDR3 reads CASSLPPDFYTIYF. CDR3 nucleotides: TGTGCCAGCAGCCTCCCCCCGGACTTCTACACCATATATTTT.

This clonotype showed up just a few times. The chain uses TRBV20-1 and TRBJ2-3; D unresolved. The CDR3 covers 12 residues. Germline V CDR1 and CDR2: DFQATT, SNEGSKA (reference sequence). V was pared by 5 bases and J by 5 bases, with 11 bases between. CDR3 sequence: CSAPWRGDTQYF. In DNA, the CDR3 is TGCAGTGCTCCCTGGCGTGGAGATACGCAGTATTTT.

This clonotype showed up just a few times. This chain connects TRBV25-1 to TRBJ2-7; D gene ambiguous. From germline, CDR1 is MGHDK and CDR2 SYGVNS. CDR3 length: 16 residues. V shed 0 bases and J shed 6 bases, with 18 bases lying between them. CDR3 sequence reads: CASSEYGQVLGSEQYF. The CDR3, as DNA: TGTGCCAGCAGTGAATATGGTCAGGTCCTTGGCTCCGAGCAGTACTTC.

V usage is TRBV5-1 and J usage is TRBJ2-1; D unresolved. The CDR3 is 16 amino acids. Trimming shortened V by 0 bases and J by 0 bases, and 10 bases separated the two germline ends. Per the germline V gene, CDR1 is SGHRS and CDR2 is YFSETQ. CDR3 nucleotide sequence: TGCGCCAGCAGCTTGGGTGCGAGAAGCTCCTACAATGAGCAGTTCTTC. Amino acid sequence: CASSLGARSSYNEQFF.

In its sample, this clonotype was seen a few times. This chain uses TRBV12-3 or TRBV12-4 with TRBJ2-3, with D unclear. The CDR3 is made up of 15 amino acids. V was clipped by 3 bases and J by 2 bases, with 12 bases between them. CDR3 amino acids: CASSLGSLNTDTQYF. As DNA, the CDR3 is TGTGCCAGCAGTTTGGGCTCCCTAAACACAGATACGCAGTATTTT.

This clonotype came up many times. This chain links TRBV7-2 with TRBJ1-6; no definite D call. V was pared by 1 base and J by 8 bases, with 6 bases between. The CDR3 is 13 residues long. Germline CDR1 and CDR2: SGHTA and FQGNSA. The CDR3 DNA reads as TGTGCCAGCAGCTTAGACTTAGATTCACCCCTCCACTTT. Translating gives CASSLDLDSPLHF.

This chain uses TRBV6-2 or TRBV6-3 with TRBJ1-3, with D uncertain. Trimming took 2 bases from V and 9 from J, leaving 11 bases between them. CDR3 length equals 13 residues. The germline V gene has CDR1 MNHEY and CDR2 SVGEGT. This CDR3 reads CASSYDTGFTIYF. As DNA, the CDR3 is TGTGCCAGCAGTTACGACACGGGATTCACCATATATTTT.

The CDR3 region has the DNA TGTGCCAGCAGGGCCCGACTCTACCGGGACCCGGGTGAGACCCAGTACTTC. This sequence encodes CASRARLYRDPGETQYF. V is TRBV6-2 or TRBV6-3 and J is TRBJ2-5, with D perhaps given as TRBD1 or TRBD2 (5 bases each). Germline V gives CDR1 MNHEY, CDR2 SVGEGT. The CDR3 length is 17 residues. Trimming cost V 6 bases and J 5 bases, with 25 bases left between them.

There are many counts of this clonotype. The CDR3 loop reads CASSLAVSGENEQFF. The DNA of the CDR3 is TGCGCCAGCAGCTTGGCCGTTTCGGGGGAAAATGAGCAGTTCTTC. The chain recombines TRBV5-1 with TRBJ2-1; a weak D match, TRBD2 (6 bases). V shed 0 bases and J shed 7 bases, with 14 bases lying between them. The CDR3 totals 15 residues. Germline V CDR1 and CDR2: SGHRS, YFSETQ.

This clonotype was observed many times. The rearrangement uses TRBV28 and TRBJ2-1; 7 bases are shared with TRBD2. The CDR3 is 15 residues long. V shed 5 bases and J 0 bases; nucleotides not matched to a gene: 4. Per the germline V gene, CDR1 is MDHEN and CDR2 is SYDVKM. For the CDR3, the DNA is TGTGCCAGCAGTCGACTAGCAGGCTCCTACAATGAGCAGTTCTTC. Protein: CASSRLAGSYNEQFF.

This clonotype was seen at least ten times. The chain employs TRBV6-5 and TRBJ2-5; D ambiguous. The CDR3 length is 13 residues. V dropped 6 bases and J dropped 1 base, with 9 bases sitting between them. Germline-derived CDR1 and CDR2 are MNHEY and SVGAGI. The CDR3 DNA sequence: TGTGCCAGCAGATCAGAAATCCAAGAGACCCAGTACTTC. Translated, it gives CASRSEIQETQYF.

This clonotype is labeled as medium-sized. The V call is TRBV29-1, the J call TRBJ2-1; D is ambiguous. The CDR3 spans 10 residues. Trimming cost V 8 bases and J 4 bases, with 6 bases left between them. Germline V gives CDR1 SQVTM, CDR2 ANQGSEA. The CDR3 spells CSYKYNEQFF. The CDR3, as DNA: TGCAGCTATAAGTACAATGAGCAGTTCTTC.

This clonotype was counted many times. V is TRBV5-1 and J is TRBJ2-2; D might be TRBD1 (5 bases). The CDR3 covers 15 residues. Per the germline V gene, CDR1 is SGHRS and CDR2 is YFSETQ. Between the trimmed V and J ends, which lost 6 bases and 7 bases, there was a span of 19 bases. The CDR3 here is CASKSQGGFNGELFF. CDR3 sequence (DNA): TGCGCCAGCAAGAGTCAGGGCGGATTTAACGGGGAGCTGTTTTTT. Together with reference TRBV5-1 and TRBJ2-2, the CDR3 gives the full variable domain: KAGVTQTPRYLIKTRGQQVTLSCSPISGHRSVSWYQQTPGQGLQFLFEYFSETQRNKGNFPGRFSGRQFSNSRSEMNVSTLELGDSALYLCASKSQGGFNGELFFGEGSRLTVL.